These T cell receptor beta chains were read from a single sample in a study of T cells in localized non-small cell lung cancer. Profiling relied on immunoSEQ multiplex PCR, and the TCRdb table lists in-frame clones only, not all of them. This sample yields almost 2,500 clones, of which approximately 35% are seen a single time; about 4% belongs to the top ten. The specimen comprised lymph node tissue, sampled before any cancer treatment. These receptors all come from a male donor at least 60 years old with stage II squamous cell lung carcinoma. Each CDR3 is given with its conserved first and last residue. The D gene is left open where the match is weak. Clone size is shown for a subset of rows, as once, few, many or a class of expanded clone.

j_call v_call cdr3_length clone_size d_call cdr3_aa cdr3_nt
TRBJ2-2 TRBV16 13 . . CASSQWVGEELFF TGTGCCAGCAGCCAATGGGTCGGCGAGGAGCTGTTTTTT
TRBJ1-3 TRBV4-1 18 few . CASSQGISGVGSGNTIYF TGCGCCAGCAGCCAAGGTATCAGTGGAGTCGGCTCTGGAAACACCATATATTTT
TRBJ1-3 TRBV30 15 . . CAWSGHSASGNTIYF TGTGCCTGGAGTGGCCACAGCGCATCTGGAAACACCATATATTTT
TRBJ1-5 TRBV19 14 . . CASKYRENYQPQHF TGTGCCAGTAAATACAGGGAAAATTATCAGCCCCAGCATTTT
TRBJ2-4 TRBV29-1 16 . . CSVTDRHGTTKNIQYF TGCAGCGTGACCGACAGACACGGTACGACCAAAAACATTCAGTACTTC
TRBJ2-5 TRBV19 13 . . CASSIQGQETQYF TGTGCCAGTAGTATTCAGGGGCAAGAGACCCAGTACTTC
TRBJ1-3 TRBV6-8 15 few . CASTPGRNSGNTIYF TGTGCCAGCACCCCGGGACGGAACTCTGGAAACACCATATATTTT
TRBJ2-2 TRBV6-8 14 . TRBD1 CASSRTGISGELFF TGTGCCAGCAGTAGGACAGGCATCTCCGGGGAGCTGTTTTTT
TRBJ2-7 TRBV18 15 once . CASSPQATATYEQYF TGTGCCAGCTCACCACAAGCGACGGCCACCTACGAGCAGTACTTC
TRBJ1-1 TRBV11-3 14 . . CASRLAGGYTEAFF TGTGCCAGCAGACTTGCCGGGGGATACACTGAAGCTTTCTTT
TRBJ2-7 TRBV6-8 14 few . CASSYTQGTYEQYF TGTGCCAGCAGTTACACCCAGGGAACCTACGAGCAGTACTTC
TRBJ1-2 TRBV30 13 . . CAWTTVMNYGYTF TGTGCCTGGACCACCGTGATGAACTATGGCTACACCTTC
TRBJ2-6 TRBV6-8 14 few . CAISGSSGANVLTF TGTGCCATCAGTGGGAGCTCTGGGGCCAACGTCCTGACTTTC
TRBJ1-2 TRBV19 13 . . CASATSINYGYTF TGTGCCAGCGCGACATCAATCAACTATGGCTACACCTTC
TRBJ2-2 TRBV30 12 . TRBD1 CAWSVGGAELFF TGTGCCTGGAGTGTAGGGGGCGCGGAGCTGTTTTTT
TRBJ1-2 TRBV30 12 once . CAWSTRTWGYTF TGTGCCTGGAGTACTAGGACATGGGGCTACACCTTC
TRBJ1-5 TRBV6-8 14 . . CASSYFVGDQPQHF TGTGCCAGCAGTTACTTCGTCGGGGATCAGCCCCAGCATTTT
TRBJ1-2 TRBV23-1 16 . . CASSPPPGGVNYGYTF TGCGCCAGCAGTCCCCCGCCGGGGGGAGTTAACTATGGCTACACCTTC
TRBJ2-7 TRBV5-1 16 once . CASSSTTTRTPLGQYF TGCGCCAGCAGCTCAACGACAACCAGGACGCCTCTAGGGCAGTACTTC
TRBJ1-2 TRBV18 13 . . CASSPPDFHGYTF TGTGCCAGCTCACCGCCAGACTTTCATGGCTACACCTTC
TRBJ1-2 TRBV29-1 12 once . CSVEGYRYGYTF TGCAGCGTTGAAGGCTACAGATATGGCTACACCTTC
TRBJ1-3 TRBV6-8 15 . . CAISEGAFSGNTIYF TGTGCCATCAGCGAAGGGGCCTTCTCTGGAAACACCATATATTTT
TRBJ2-5 TRBV6-8 16 . TRBD1 CASSGQGALLVETQYF TGTGCCAGCAGTGGGCAGGGGGCGCTTTTGGTGGAGACCCAGTACTTC
TRBJ2-2 TRBV19 14 . . CASSTQGIGGELFF TGTGCCAGTAGTACGCAGGGGATCGGCGGGGAGCTGTTTTTT
TRBJ2-3 TRBV11-3 16 . . CASSLTLATVTDTQYF TGTGCCAGCAGCTTAACCCTAGCGACAGTCACAGATACGCAGTATTTT
TRBJ2-7 TRBV11-3 14 . . CASSSRWGSYEQYF TGTGCCAGCAGCTCCCGTTGGGGCTCCTACGAGCAGTACTTC
TRBJ1-3 TRBV29-1 13 . TRBD1 CSVGDRAGNTIYF TGCAGCGTTGGAGACAGGGCTGGGAACACCATATATTTT
TRBJ1-2 TRBV30 14 few . CAWSKVGRYYGYTF TGTGCCTGGAGTAAGGTGGGACGCTACTATGGCTACACCTTC